This TCR beta chain was sequenced in a study of metastatic and nonmetastatic thyroid tumors. TCRdb re-called clones from the PCR reads using MiXCR. The sample lists about 70,000 clones; roughly a sixth were seen once. The junction had 7 bases not matched to a gene; V was cut back by 5 bases and J by 3 bases. The CDR3 totals 15 residues. Germline-derived CDR1 and CDR2 are SGHRS and YFSETQ. Among the patients, none had received any treatment before thyroid surgery. This clone was recorded many times. The chain recombines TRBV5-1 with TRBJ2-3, with 9 positions matching TRBD2. Sequencing input: blood. This TCR came from a female donor with papillary thyroid cancer or a benign thyroid nodule (not recorded which). Some clones in this sample may be carry-over from other donors' samples. CDR3 sequence: CASRDSGSMTDTQYF. CDR3 nucleotide sequence: TGCGCCAGCAGAGATAGCGGGAGTATGACAGATACGCAGTATTTT.